This passage covers 25 T cell receptor beta chains from one sample sequenced in a study of cytomegalovirus exposure and HLA in healthy donors. The PCR ran on 60 Vbeta and 13 Jbeta primers. Using immunoSEQ multiplex PCR, the repertoire was profiled, and TCRdb retains in-frame clones only, with some absent. The sample contains roughly 190,000 clones, roughly four fifths of which appear only once. The sample taken for sequencing was PBMCs. Every receptor here comes from a man aged 40-49 years in good health and CMV-seropositive.

The V gene is TRBV29-1, the J gene TRBJ2-5; the D gene is possibly TRBD2 (7 bases). The end of the DNA aligns better with TRBJ2-7, so the J call may be wrong. The CDR3 is made up of 14 amino acids. In germline, CDR1 is SQVTM, CDR2 ANQGSEA. The CDR3 bases are TGCAGCGTGGCACGGGGCGCGAGGGGGGGCGAGCAGTACTTC. Its protein product is CSVARGARGGEQYF.

The J gene is TRBJ2-2, the V gene TRBV27, with 7 bases matching TRBD2. Germline V gene sequence: CDR1 MNHEY, CDR2 SMNVEV (reference sequence). The CDR3 has 14 residues. V trimming: 5 bases; J trimming: 5 bases; junction bases outside the gene matches: 5. The CDR3 region is CASSTQGGTGELFF. CDR3 coding DNA: TGTGCCAGCAGTACCCAGGGAGGGACCGGGGAGCTGTTTTTT.

This clone was counted a few times. The rearrangement uses TRBV4-2 and TRBJ2-6; TRBD1 matches 8 bases. J gave up 3 bases and V 0 bases, and 1 base lay outside the gene matches. The CDR3 extends over 16 amino acids. Germline-derived CDR1 and CDR2 are LGHNA and YNFKEQ. CDR3 loop: CASSQETGDGANVLTF. The CDR3 coding sequence is TGTGCCAGCAGCCAAGAGACAGGGGATGGGGCCAACGTCCTGACTTTC.

This chain connects TRBV27 to TRBJ1-2, with TRBD1 matching over 7 bases. The CDR3 contains 15 residues. Per germline, CDR1 MNHEY and CDR2 SMNVEV (reference sequence). V lost 8 bases to trimming and J lost 7 bases; unmatched junction nucleotides: 16. Here the CDR3 reads CASAFGRQGLRGYTF. In nucleotides, the CDR3 is TGTGCCAGCGCGTTTGGGCGACAGGGACTTCGTGGCTACACCTTC.

The sample holds one count of this clone. The rearrangement uses TRBV7-9 and TRBJ1-1, with no clear D. V lost 5 bases to trimming and J lost 5 bases, with 15 bases between them. The CDR3 consists of 14 residues. Germline values: CDR1 SEHNR, CDR2 FQNEAQ (reference sequence). The CDR3 coding sequence is TGTGCCAGCAGCCCCCGCGGGGAAGGGACTGAAGCTTTCTTT. Encoded protein: CASSPRGEGTEAFF.

This sequence joins TRBV7-2 and TRBJ2-5; D gene unclear. The CDR3 runs to 13 residues. The V gene lost 2 bases and the J gene lost 2 bases, with 6 bases spanning the gap. Germline V gene data show CDR1 as SGHTA and CDR2 as FQGNSA. CDR3 region: CASSLNRQETQYF. CDR3 coding DNA: TGTGCCAGCAGCTTAAACAGACAAGAGACCCAGTACTTC.

This clone was seen once. The chain combines TRBV18 with TRBJ2-1; the match to TRBD2 covers 10 bases. From germline, CDR1 is KGHSH and CDR2 LQKENI. CDR3 length equals 16 residues. V lost 2 bases, J lost 6 bases, and 7 bases stayed unmatched. CDR3 protein: CASSPGLAGELNEQFF. The CDR3 nucleotides are TGTGCCAGCTCACCAGGGCTAGCGGGGGAGCTCAATGAGCAGTTCTTC.

The V and J genes are TRBV10-3 and TRBJ2-2, with D tentatively TRBD2 (5 bases). Trimming removed 6 bases from V and 0 bases from J, with 8 bases in between. Germline assignment: CDR1 ENHRY and CDR2 SYGVKD. The CDR3 is made up of 14 amino acids. The CDR3 loop reads CAIRGSANTGELFF. CDR3 nucleotide sequence: TGTGCCATCAGGGGTAGCGCGAACACCGGGGAGCTGTTTTTT.

V usage is TRBV7-3 and J usage is TRBJ2-7, with 8 nucleotides matching TRBD2. The germline V gene has CDR1 SGHTA and CDR2 FQGTGA. The CDR3 runs 15 residues. Unmatched junction bases numbered 8, after V lost 4 bases and J lost 3 bases. The CDR3 nucleotides read TGTGCCAGCAGCTCCAACTTAGCGGGGTACTACGAGCAGTACTTC. It encodes CASSSNLAGYYEQYF.

The chain uses TRBV4-1 and TRBJ2-5; D gene ambiguous. The CDR3 has 14 amino acids. Germline values: CDR1 MGHRA, CDR2 YSYEKL. The V and J ends lost 3 bases and 5 bases respectively, with 13 bases between them. As DNA, the CDR3 is TGCGCCAGCAGCCAGCCCTGGGCGAAGGAGACCCAGTACTTC. Translation gives CASSQPWAKETQYF.

The CDR3 here is CASGTGDFNYGYTF. In DNA, the CDR3 is TGTGCCAGCGGGACAGGGGACTTCAACTATGGCTACACCTTC. This chain links TRBV19 with TRBJ1-2; 10 bases map to TRBD1. The germline gives CDR1 LNHDA, CDR2 SQIVND (reference sequence). After removal of 9 bases from V and 2 bases from J, the junction contained 6 bases not matched to a gene. The CDR3 runs 14 residues.

The V call is TRBV11-2, the J call TRBJ2-5, with D maybe TRBD1 (9 bases). Judging by the DNA end, TRBJ2-7 fits better; the J call may be wrong. Germline CDR1 is SGHAT and CDR2 is FQNNGV. The CDR3 is 15 residues long. The CDR3 loop reads CASSPSGGQGYEQYF. CDR3 bases: TGTGCCAGCAGTCCAAGCGGGGGACAGGGCTACGAGCAGTACTTC.

The chain couples TRBV5-1 to TRBJ2-7, with D unresolved. The CDR3 sequence is 16 residues long. Deletions cut 1 base from V and 0 bases from J, with 14 bases between. Per the germline V gene, CDR1 is SGHRS and CDR2 is YFSETQ. CDR3 DNA: TGCGCCAGCAGCTTGACACCTCCGACGGGCTCCTACGAGCAGTACTTC. This sequence encodes CASSLTPPTGSYEQYF.

V is TRBV10-3 and J is TRBJ2-5; D gene uncertain. V was cut by 3 bases and J by 2 bases, with 7 bases left in between. The germline gives CDR1 ENHRY, CDR2 SYGVKD. The length of the CDR3 is 13 residues. The CDR3 region is CAISDSLQETQYF. Here the CDR3 DNA reads TGTGCCATCAGTGATAGCCTACAAGAGACCCAGTACTTC.

The chain has TRBV18 and TRBJ2-7, with no clear D. The CDR3 has 14 amino acids. V was shortened by 0 bases and J by 0 bases, with 6 bases between the two germline ends. CDR1 and CDR2 (germline): KGHSH, LQKENI. The CDR3 DNA reads as TGTGCCAGCTCACCACCGTCCCGCTCCTACGAGCAGTACTTC. Amino acids: CASSPPSRSYEQYF.

V is TRBV14 and J is TRBJ2-1, with a weak D call TRBD2 (6 bases). The CDR3 sequence is 13 residues long. The germline CDR1 and CDR2 sequences are SGHDN and FVKESK. V lost 4 bases to trimming and J lost 7 bases, with 11 bases between them. The CDR3 is CASSRYGLNEQFF. The CDR3 DNA sequence: TGTGCCAGCAGCCGATACGGACTAAATGAGCAGTTCTTC.

V and J are TRBV7-3 and TRBJ1-1; D not resolved. This CDR3 is 14 amino acids long. The germline CDR1 and CDR2 sequences are SGHTA and FQGTGA. Trimming took off 3 bases at V and 7 bases at J, with 15 bases between the two ends. This chain's CDR3 is CASSLSGREGEAFF. CDR3 in DNA: TGTGCCAGCAGCTTGTCGGGGAGAGAGGGTGAAGCTTTCTTT.

The chain links TRBV30 to TRBJ2-3; 8 bases agree with TRBD2. This CDR3 has 15 residues. The trim removed 1 base at V and 0 bases at J, leaving 3 bases unmatched. Per germline, CDR1 GTSNPN and CDR2 SVGIG (reference sequence). CDR3 sequence (DNA): TGTGCCTGGAGTGCTAGCGGGTATAGCACAGATACGCAGTATTTT. It specifies CAWSASGYSTDTQYF.

The chain has TRBV5-1 and TRBJ2-3; weak D call: TRBD2 (5 bases). The length of the CDR3 is 16 residues. Trimming removed 0 bases at V and 6 bases at J, with 17 bases between. CDR1 and CDR2 from the germline V gene are SGHRS and YFSETQ. The CDR3 bases are TGCGCCAGCAGCTTGGTTCCAGCGGCCACACTGGATACGCAGTATTTT. This gives the protein CASSLVPAATLDTQYF. Full variable domain (rest looked up from reference TRBV5-1 and TRBJ2-3): KAGVTQTPRYLIKTRGQQVTLSCSPISGHRSVSWYQQTPGQGLQFLFEYFSETQRNKGNFPGRFSGRQFSNSRSEMNVSTLELGDSALYLCASSLVPAATLDTQYFGPGTRLTVL.

This chain uses TRBV5-1 with TRBJ2-1; D remains ambiguous. The V gene's germline CDR1 is SGHRS and CDR2 YFSETQ. With 1 base removed from V and 5 bases from J, the gap between germline ends came to 7 bases. CDR3 length: 13 residues. The CDR3 DNA reads TGCGCCAGCAGCTTGAGGAGAAACAATGAGCAGTTCTTC. As protein: CASSLRRNNEQFF.

This chain links TRBV15 with TRBJ1-3; TRBD1 might be the D (5 bases). The CDR3 covers 14 residues. With 3 bases removed from V and 1 base from J, the gap between germline ends came to 7 bases. The V gene's germline CDR1 is LNHNV and CDR2 YYDKDF (reference sequence). The CDR3 DNA follows: TGTGCCACCAGCAGCAGGGCTTCTGGAAACACCATATATTTT. This encodes CATSSRASGNTIYF.

This chain joins TRBV7-7 and TRBJ2-1, with 10 bases aligning to TRBD2. Germline V lookup: CDR1 SSHAT, CDR2 FNYEAQ (reference sequence). CDR3 length: 15 amino acids. V gave up 5 bases and J gave up 5 bases; unmatched junction bases: 6. The CDR3 DNA sequence: TGTGCCAGCAGCCCAGGGACTAGCGTCCACAATGAGCAGTTCTTC. Residues: CASSPGTSVHNEQFF.

The V call is TRBV29-1, the J call TRBJ1-2; the D gene is possibly TRBD1 (5 bases). This CDR3 is built from 12 residues. The germline CDR1 and CDR2 sequences are SQVTM and ANQGSEA. Trimming pared 4 bases from V and 3 bases from J, leaving 9 bases between. The DNA for the CDR3 is TGCAGCGTTGGGGAAGGGGACTATGGCTACACCTTC. This translates into CSVGEGDYGYTF.

This clone was picked up one time. The V and J genes are TRBV7-9 and TRBJ2-7, with 11 bases that match TRBD2. From germline, CDR1 is SEHNR and CDR2 FQNEAQ (reference sequence). V lost 5 bases, J lost 3 bases, and 6 bases stayed unmatched. This CDR3 is built from 15 residues. The CDR3 sequence: CASSLPLAGVYEQYF. The CDR3 DNA follows: TGTGCCAGCAGCCTACCACTAGCGGGAGTCTACGAGCAGTACTTC.

This chain connects TRBV6-1 to TRBJ1-2, with D hard to call. Looked up from germline, CDR1 is MNHNS and CDR2 is SASEGT. Trimming took 0 bases from V and 3 from J, leaving 20 bases between them. The CDR3 has 18 residues. CDR3 amino acids: CASSEALRVFRTYYGYTF. DNA of the CDR3: TGTGCCAGCAGTGAAGCGCTTCGGGTTTTTCGTACTTACTATGGCTACACCTTC.